This entry describes one T cell receptor (beta chain). Its antigen is not yet known. Within one base of it there is no much larger clone, and no base qualities were kept. Inclusive of the bounding cysteine and phenylalanine, the CDR3 is 12 residues long. Of all the DNA, just the CDR3 is kept, 36 bases in frame from base 1. The V end gives up 6 bases and the J end 3 bases, leaving 2 bases in the junction not matched to a gene. The germline V gene gives CDR1 as SQVTM and CDR2 as ANQGSEA. Collaborating institutions collected whole blood in K2EDTA tubes following their own protocols. For TCRbeta analysis, collaborators shipped samples in one of three forms: frozen whole blood, isolated PBMCs, or DNA extracted from either of those sample types. TCRbeta CDR3 regions were amplified from genomic DNA by means of the immunoSEQ Assay, a bias-controlled multiplex PCR. Under the source paper's analysis protocol: Nucleated cell counts per sample were estimated from amplification of reference gene primers within the assay. To quantify the absolute abundance of each unique TCRbeta CDR3 rearrangement, sequence reads were collapsed and filtered. For each sample, productive Simpson clonality was calculated by taking the square root of Simpson's diversity index across productive rearrangements. What TCRdb holds here is the immuneACCESS table cut down to in-frame rearrangements. Part of the clones is not present; checked against another copy, under half of the missing clones reflect an unresolved V gene, and the others are unexplained. That table is the source of V, J and clone size, and D and trimming were worked out from the DNA. The sample yields 100,000 to 120,000 clones; 87% were counted once. The biggest ten clones account for approximately 5% of the sample.

The data derive from a study of blood T cell repertoires in COVID-19 (dated by TCRdb to the early 2020s). Looking at the study overall: Collaborator samples came from the United States, Italy and Spain and covered acute and convalescent phases of COVID-19. Where HLA class I and class II types were available, the types were taken from metadata supplied by the sample provider, not from assay-based typing. A freely available public database, intended as a resource for researchers studying the immune response to SARS-CoV-2, is where the repertoires were released. Samples came from the ongoing ImmuneRACE study (first 160 participants) plus 1,254 subjects from 6 global collaborators. The sample metadata nearly always contained a de-identified subject ID, COVID-19 status, age in years and sex. The dataset comprised deeply sampled blood TCRbeta repertoires from subjects exposed to, actively infected with, or recovered from COVID-19. The prospective study material was composed of cDNA or gDNA derived from T cells, B-cell-depleted T cells, or PBMCs.

What the authors observed across the whole study: Clinical and demographic metadata were provided uncurated, with the amount varying by source and participant.

This clonotype was obtained from a human donor in a cohort sampled during active COVID-19. Sequencing used peripheral blood. The chain links TRBV29-1 with TRBJ2-7, with 10 middle bases fitting TRBD2. The sequenced DNA: TGCAGCGTCACTAGCGGGATCTACGAGCAGTACTTC. Translated, this is CSVTSGIYEQYF.